This T cell receptor beta chain originates from a study of blood T cell repertoires in COVID-19. Whole-study context: COVID-19 samples collected from the United States, Italy and Spain covered acute and convalescent phases. PBMCs, B-cell-depleted T cells, or T cells were the source of the cDNA or gDNA that made up the material.

Germline V lookup: CDR1 SEHNR, CDR2 FQNEAQ (reference sequence). Trimming at V came to 4 bases and at J to 1 base, leaving 3 bases not matched to a gene. The CDR3 consists of 15 residues. Per the study methods: Reference gene primer amplification gave nucleated cell count estimates. Repertoires were generated with immunoSEQ multiplex PCR, while TCRdb's copy carries only in-frame clones and drops some. Clonal size and the V and J genes are those of that table, whereas D and trimming came from the DNA. The data hold about 76,000 clones, with about nine tenths observed a single time. The sequencing input was peripheral blood. The source of this sequence is a human donor in a cohort sampled during active COVID-19. The chain employs TRBV7-9 and TRBJ2-5; 10 bases agree with TRBD2. The CDR3, as DNA: TGTGCCAGCAGCTCCAGCGGGAGGGGCCAAGAGACCCAGTACTTC. The encoded protein is CASSSSGRGQETQYF.